This is a list of T cell receptor beta chains from one sample in a study of blood T cells in healthy people across ages. TCRdb reanalysed the 5' RACE reads using MiXCR and keeps one entry per CDR3 protein. The sample records 650,000 to 1,000,000 distinct CDR3 sequences, about 37% being singletons. Source material: blood. All receptors come from a man in his late teens or twenties in good health. The CDR3 runs from the conserved cysteine through the conserved F or W. Each record gives: clone size, V gene, CDR3 length, D gene, J gene, CDR3 protein, CDR3 DNA. The D gene is left open where the match is weak. Where a row states a size, it is once, few, many or the class of an expanded clone; other rows omit it.

few	TRBV7-2	15	TRBD1	TRBJ1-1	CASSSNGQVNTEAFF	TGTGCCAGCAGCTCAAACGGACAGGTGAACACTGAAGCTTTCTTT
few	TRBV7-2	12	-	TRBJ2-5	CASSSPSETQYF	TGTGCCAGCAGCTCACCGTCAGAGACCCAGTACTTC
-	TRBV27	14	TRBD2	TRBJ2-5	CASALAGDQETQYF	TGTGCCAGTGCTCTAGCGGGGGACCAAGAGACCCAGTACTTC
-	TRBV12-3/TRBV12-4	14	TRBD2	TRBJ2-7	CASKPTGGRVEQYF	TGTGCCAGCAAACCGACGGGGGGTAGGGTAGAGCAGTACTTC
-	TRBV12-3/TRBV12-4	15	-	TRBJ2-2	CASSLLFRTTGELFF	TGTGCCAGCAGTTTATTATTCAGGACCACCGGGGAGCTGTTTTTT
-	TRBV29-1	14	TRBD2	TRBJ2-1	CSVWLAGVNNEQFF	TGCAGCGTCTGGCTAGCGGGAGTGAACAATGAGCAGTTCTTC
-	TRBV4-3	15	-	TRBJ1-5	CASSPGATGNQPQHF	TGCGCCAGCAGCCCGGGGGCCACCGGTAATCAGCCCCAGCATTTT
-	TRBV21-1	14	-	TRBJ1-1	CASSNRTQTGEAFF	TGTGCCAGCAGTAACCGCACCCAAACGGGTGAAGCTTTCTTT
-	TRBV20-1	14	-	TRBJ1-5	CSATSGSSNQPQHF	TGCAGTGCCACGTCGGGCTCTAGCAATCAGCCCCAGCATTTT
few	TRBV18	15	TRBD1	TRBJ1-2	CASSLRQGTYYGYTF	TGTGCCAGCTCACTAAGACAGGGGACGTATTATGGCTACACCTTC
-	TRBV20-1	18	-	TRBJ1-3	CSARDPLADYSSGNTIYF	TGCAGTGCTAGAGACCCCCTGGCGGACTACAGCTCTGGAAACACCATATATTTT
many	TRBV6-2/TRBV6-3	16	-	TRBJ2-5	CASSYPGRASRETQYF	TGTGCCAGCAGTTATCCCGGCAGGGCAAGTCGAGAGACCCAGTACTTC
-	TRBV6-6	11	-	TRBJ2-1	CASSYMYEQFF	TGTGCCAGCAGTTACATGTACGAGCAGTTCTTC
few	TRBV14	16	-	TRBJ2-7	CASSQILRDGNYEQYF	TGTGCCAGCAGCCAGATACTCCGGGACGGAAACTACGAGCAGTACTTC
-	TRBV6-6	14	TRBD1	TRBJ1-4	CASSYRDRGEKLFF	TGTGCCAGCAGTTACCGGGACAGGGGAGAAAAACTGTTTTTT
-	TRBV11-1	15	TRBD1	TRBJ2-2	CASSLGDRLTGELFF	TGTGCCAGCAGCTTAGGGGACAGGCTCACCGGGGAGCTGTTTTTT
-	TRBV20-1	14	-	TRBJ1-5	CSALRDMDNQPQHF	TGCAGTGCTTTAAGGGACATGGATAATCAGCCCCAGCATTTT
-	TRBV25-1	14	-	TRBJ1-2	CASSEDWGAGGYTF	TGTGCCAGCAGTGAAGATTGGGGGGCCGGTGGCTACACCTTC
-	TRBV6-6	14	-	TRBJ2-5	CASTLSPSLETQYF	TGTGCCAGCACCCTATCGCCGTCTCTGGAGACCCAGTACTTC
once	TRBV20-1	11	-	TRBJ1-1	CSAIILTEAFF	TGCAGTGCTATTATTCTAACTGAAGCTTTCTTT
many	TRBV3-1	15	-	TRBJ1-4	CASSQDPRWGEKLFF	TGTGCCAGCAGCCAAGACCCACGGTGGGGGGAAAAACTGTTTTTT
few	TRBV27	13	TRBD1	TRBJ2-7	CASSNTGDTEQYF	TGTGCCAGCAGCAATACAGGGGATACCGAGCAGTACTTC
few	TRBV6-5	14	-	TRBJ2-5	CASSSWTDQETQYF	TGTGCCAGCAGTTCTTGGACGGACCAAGAGACCCAGTACTTC
-	TRBV6-2/TRBV6-3	18	-	TRBJ2-6	CASSYSRDTFSGANVLTF	TGTGCCAGCAGTTACTCCCGGGACACTTTCTCTGGGGCCAACGTCCTGACTTTC
many	TRBV27	15	-	TRBJ2-1	CASRSTPSSYNEQFF	TGTGCCAGCAGATCCACACCAAGCTCCTACAATGAGCAGTTCTTC
few	TRBV28	18	-	TRBJ1-2	CASSSPVYGVGGHYGYTF	TGTGCCAGCAGTTCACCGGTTTACGGGGTAGGAGGGCACTATGGCTACACCTTC
-	TRBV5-1	16	-	TRBJ2-2	CASSLGTLLNTGELFF	TGCGCCAGCAGCCTCGGGACTCTATTGAACACCGGGGAGCTGTTTTTT
-	TRBV30	12	-	TRBJ1-2	CAWSLSRYGYTF	TGTGCCTGGAGTCTGAGTAGGTATGGCTACACCTTC
-	TRBV15	12	-	TRBJ2-4	CATSRGDGLQYF	TGTGCCACCAGCAGGGGGGACGGACTCCAGTACTTC
few	TRBV12-3/TRBV12-4	14	-	TRBJ1-5	CASSSLGGHQPQHF	TGTGCCAGCAGTTCATTGGGGGGGCATCAGCCCCAGCATTTT
few	TRBV6-5	17	TRBD2	TRBJ2-1	CASSYSGLAGGQGEQFF	TGTGCCAGCAGTTACTCGGGACTAGCGGGGGGGCAAGGTGAGCAGTTCTTC
-	TRBV4-2	18	-	TRBJ1-4	CASSQDPPGRPSNEKLFF	TGTGCCAGCAGCCAAGATCCTCCGGGCAGGCCCTCCAATGAAAAACTGTTTTTT
few	TRBV18	17	-	TRBJ2-6	CASSPPERYAGANVLTF	TGTGCCAGCTCACCACCTGAGAGATACGCTGGGGCCAACGTCCTGACTTTC
few	TRBV27	14	-	TRBJ2-7	CASSPWMGLYEQYF	TGTGCCAGCAGTCCCTGGATGGGGTTGTACGAGCAGTACTTC
-	TRBV30	12	-	TRBJ2-7	CAWGHGVGEQYF	TGTGCCTGGGGACACGGGGTGGGGGAGCAGTACTTC
many	TRBV5-6	17	TRBD1	TRBJ1-2	CASSLEVWDRGLHGYTF	TGTGCCAGCAGCTTGGAAGTATGGGACAGGGGTCTTCATGGCTACACCTTC
few	TRBV7-9	15	-	TRBJ2-3	CASSLERRGTDTQYF	TGTGCCAGCAGCTTAGAGCGCAGGGGCACAGATACGCAGTATTTT
once	TRBV19	14	TRBD1	TRBJ2-5	CASSMGQEQETQYF	TGTGCCAGTAGTATGGGACAGGAACAAGAGACCCAGTACTTC
-	TRBV24-1	15	-	TRBJ2-1	CATSDPRAAYNEQFF	TGTGCCACCAGTGACCCGCGGGCGGCCTACAATGAGCAGTTCTTC
-	TRBV7-2	14	-	TRBJ1-2	CASSLTRQYYGYTF	TGTGCCAGCAGCTTAACAAGACAGTACTATGGCTACACCTTC
few	TRBV5-1	17	-	TRBJ2-1	CASSVRSGQSIGNEQFF	TGCGCCAGCAGCGTAAGGTCGGGACAAAGTATTGGCAATGAGCAGTTCTTC
-	TRBV4-3	13	-	TRBJ1-4	CASSQEANEKLFF	TGCGCCAGCAGCCAAGAAGCCAATGAAAAACTGTTTTTT
once	TRBV7-2	16	-	TRBJ2-2	CASSTTETANTGELFF	TGTGCCAGCAGCACTACCGAGACAGCGAACACCGGGGAGCTGTTTTTT
few	TRBV7-2	15	TRBD1	TRBJ2-7	CASSLQPGQGLTQYF	TGTGCCAGCAGCCTACAGCCGGGACAGGGCCTCACCCAGTACTTC
-	TRBV7-2	14	-	TRBJ2-7	CASSRQRGTYEQYF	TGTGCCAGCAGCCGACAAAGAGGTACCTACGAGCAGTACTTC
few	TRBV20-1	12	-	TRBJ1-4	CSAVGTNEKLFF	TGCAGTGCTGTGGGAACTAATGAAAAACTGTTTTTT
-	TRBV9	16	TRBD1	TRBJ1-4	CASSVDQGATNEKLFF	TGTGCCAGCAGCGTAGATCAGGGGGCAACTAATGAAAAACTGTTTTTT
few	TRBV5-1	11	-	TRBJ2-7	CASSASNEQYF	TGCGCCAGCAGCGCATCCAATGAGCAGTACTTC
-	TRBV4-1	15	-	TRBJ2-3	CASSPRTVSTDTQYF	TGCGCCAGCAGCCCCCGGACGGTTAGCACAGATACGCAGTATTTT
-	TRBV12-3/TRBV12-4	11	-	TRBJ1-2	CASSLGSDYTF	TGTGCCAGCAGTTTGGGGAGCGACTACACCTTC
many	TRBV5-1	15	-	TRBJ2-4	CASSLQAKSENIQYF	TGCGCCAGCAGCCTACAGGCCAAGAGCGAAAACATTCAGTACTTC
few	TRBV7-9	12	-	TRBJ2-1	CASTGSYNEQFF	TGTGCCAGCACGGGCAGCTACAATGAGCAGTTCTTC
-	TRBV6-2/TRBV6-3	16	TRBD1	TRBJ2-1	CASSYRWGQGYNEQFF	TGTGCCAGCAGTTACAGGTGGGGACAGGGTTACAATGAGCAGTTCTTC
-	TRBV4-3	15	TRBD1	TRBJ1-1	CASSQATGAYTEAFF	TGCGCCAGCAGCCAGGCGACAGGGGCTTACACTGAAGCTTTCTTT